These T cell receptor beta chains were read from a single sample in a study of Graves' ophthalmopathy and Graves' hyperthyroidism. One entry per CDR3 protein results from TCRdb running MiXCR on the multiplex PCR reads. Of tens of thousands of distinct CDR3 sequences detected, less than 55% appear once; the ten largest clones hold 4.5% to 5%. The sequenced sample consisted of peripheral blood. All receptors derive from an adult woman with Graves' ophthalmopathy. CDR3s include the opening cysteine and the closing phenylalanine or tryptophan. Each record gives: CDR3 DNA, CDR3 protein, V gene, clone size, D gene, J gene. A D gene is named only where the DNA matches it firmly. The listing skips clone size in some rows; elsewhere it reads once, few, many or a size class.

CDR3nt: TGTGCCAGCAGCCGAATGACTAGCGGCCAAGAGACCCAGTACTTC
CDR3aa: CASSRMTSGQETQYF
v_gene: TRBV28
abundance: many
d_gene: TRBD2
j_gene: TRBJ2-5

CDR3nt: TGTGCCAGCAGTGCTAGACTAGACTACGAGCAGTACTTC
CDR3aa: CASSARLDYEQYF
v_gene: TRBV25-1
abundance: NA
d_gene: NA
j_gene: TRBJ2-7

CDR3nt: TGTGCCAGCAGCTTCATAGCGGGAGGGCGCGAGACCCAGTACTTC
CDR3aa: CASSFIAGGRETQYF
v_gene: TRBV7-6
abundance: many
d_gene: TRBD2
j_gene: TRBJ2-5

CDR3nt: TGTGCCAGCAGCACCGGGACTAGCGGGAGCACAGATACGCAGTATTTT
CDR3aa: CASSTGTSGSTDTQYF
v_gene: TRBV7-3
abundance: many
d_gene: TRBD2
j_gene: TRBJ2-3

CDR3nt: TGCAGTGGAATCACCGGGACAGAAGAGACCCAGTACTTC
CDR3aa: CSGITGTEETQYF
v_gene: TRBV20-1
abundance: NA
d_gene: TRBD1
j_gene: TRBJ2-5

CDR3nt: TGCAGCGTTGATGATACTAGCGGGCCGGAGACCCAGTACTTC
CDR3aa: CSVDDTSGPETQYF
v_gene: TRBV29-1
abundance: many
d_gene: TRBD2
j_gene: TRBJ2-5

CDR3nt: TGCGCCAGAGGGGGAGGCACAGATACGCAGTATTTT
CDR3aa: CARGGGTDTQYF
v_gene: TRBV10-2
abundance: once
d_gene: NA
j_gene: TRBJ2-3

CDR3nt: TGTGCCAGCAGCCAAAGGGGCCCAGGTAATGAGCAGTTCTTC
CDR3aa: CASSQRGPGNEQFF
v_gene: TRBV3-1
abundance: NA
d_gene: NA
j_gene: TRBJ2-1

CDR3nt: TGTGCCATCAATTTAAACAGGGGAGAGACCCAGTACTTC
CDR3aa: CAINLNRGETQYF
v_gene: TRBV10-3
abundance: NA
d_gene: TRBD1
j_gene: TRBJ2-5

CDR3nt: TGCGCCAGCAGCTTCACAGGCTCCGGTGGCTACACCTTC
CDR3aa: CASSFTGSGGYTF
v_gene: TRBV5-1
abundance: NA
d_gene: NA
j_gene: TRBJ1-2